Following are 16 T cell receptor beta chains from one sample sequenced in a study of blood T cell repertoires in COVID-19. Only in-frame clones appear in the TCRdb table, and some are missing; sequencing was by immunoSEQ multiplex PCR. The table records about 280,000 clones, 70% to 90% of them present only once. Sequencing used PBMCs or T cells enriched from blood (not recorded which). The receptor source for this set is a woman aged 40 to 50 who had recovered from COVID-19.

The chain carries TRBV28 and TRBJ2-7, with a tentative D call TRBD2 (6 bases). In germline, CDR1 is MDHEN, CDR2 SYDVKM. The CDR3 has 16 residues. Trimming cost V 3 bases and J 4 bases, with 19 bases left between them. CDR3 sequence: CASSFAWSGDLYEQYF. The DNA for the CDR3 is TGTGCCAGCAGTTTCGCGTGGTCGGGGGACCTGTACGAGCAGTACTTC.

This chain joins TRBV7-2 and TRBJ2-1; D unresolved. The germline CDR1 and CDR2 sequences are SGHTA and FQGNSA. The ends were cut back, 4 bases at V and 9 bases at J, with 19 bases in the middle. The length of the CDR3 is 15 residues. The CDR3 reads CASSSQMTFGGEQFF. CDR3 nucleotides: TGTGCCAGCAGCTCCCAGATGACCTTCGGCGGTGAGCAGTTCTTC. Variable domain in full (rest from reference TRBV7-2 and TRBJ2-1): GAGVSQSPSNKVTEKGKDVELRCDPISGHTALYWYRQSLGQGLEFLIYFQGNSAPDKSGLPSDRFSAERTGGSVSTLTIQRTQQEDSAVYLCASSSQMTFGGEQFFGPGTRLTVL.

The chain recombines TRBV19 with TRBJ1-2; the match to TRBD1 covers 8 bases. Per the germline V gene, CDR1 is LNHDA and CDR2 is SQIVND (reference sequence). After removal of 5 bases from V and 3 bases from J, the junction contained 5 bases not matched to a gene. The CDR3 covers 14 residues. The CDR3 region has the DNA TGTGCCAGTAGTCAACAGGGGGGAGACTATGGCTACACCTTC. Protein product: CASSQQGGDYGYTF.

The chain combines TRBV7-2 with TRBJ2-5; 11 bases are shared with TRBD2. V lost 5 bases, J lost 1 base, and 6 bases stayed unmatched. There are 16 residues in the CDR3. Germline V lookup: CDR1 SGHTA, CDR2 FQGNSA. The CDR3 region has the DNA TGTGCCAGCAGCATCCAGACTAGCGGGATCCAAGAGACCCAGTACTTC. It translates to CASSIQTSGIQETQYF.

The chain joins TRBV7-2 to TRBJ2-7, with D uncertain. This CDR3 has 15 amino acids. Germline-derived CDR1 and CDR2 are SGHTA and FQGNSA. Deletions cut 4 bases from V and 0 bases from J, with 13 bases between. The CDR3 bases are TGTGCCAGCAGCTCCCGCGACATCCTCTCCTACGAGCAGTACTTC. This codes for CASSSRDILSYEQYF.

The J gene is TRBJ2-1, the V gene TRBV7-2; D possibly corresponds to TRBD2 (6 bases). Germline V gives CDR1 SGHTA, CDR2 FQGNSA. This CDR3 region has 16 residues. Trimming pared 6 bases from V and 1 base from J, leaving 16 bases between. The CDR3 DNA is TGTGCCAGCAGTCTACTAGCCCTGGGGTCCTACAATGAGCAGTTCTTC. Amino acids: CASSLLALGSYNEQFF.

The gene calls are TRBV20-1 and TRBJ2-7; the D is unclear. V was pared by 5 bases and J by 7 bases, with 12 bases between. CDR3 length equals 11 residues. Germline V gene sequence: CDR1 DFQATT, CDR2 SNEGSKA (reference sequence). The CDR3 DNA is TGCAGTGCTCAGGAACGGTGGGAGCAGTACTTC. It is translated as CSAQERWEQYF.

The chain couples TRBV28 to TRBJ1-3; D gene uncertain. V was shortened by 5 bases and J by 2 bases, with 16 bases between the two germline ends. The length of the CDR3 is 16 residues. The V gene's germline CDR1 is MDHEN and CDR2 SYDVKM. CDR3 in amino acids: CASSPVGGKPGNTIYF. For the CDR3, the DNA is TGTGCCAGCAGTCCGGTGGGAGGGAAGCCTGGAAACACCATATATTTT.

The chain uses TRBV28 and TRBJ2-3; tentatively, D is TRBD2 (6 bases). This CDR3 is built from 14 residues. Germline V gene lookup returns CDR1 MDHEN and CDR2 SYDVKM. Trimming shortened V by 3 bases and J by 7 bases, and 14 bases separated the two germline ends. The CDR3 nucleotides are TGTGCCAGCAGTTTGTGGGGGGATCAAAATACGCAGTATTTT. It translates to CASSLWGDQNTQYF.

The gene calls are TRBV4-1 and TRBJ2-1; D possibly corresponds to TRBD1 (5 bases). Looked up from germline, CDR1 is MGHRA and CDR2 is YSYEKL. This CDR3 is built from 14 residues. Trimming pared 0 bases from V and 4 bases from J, leaving 7 bases between. The CDR3 region is CASSQDQGYNEQFF. The CDR3 DNA sequence: TGCGCCAGCAGCCAAGATCAGGGATACAATGAGCAGTTCTTC.

The chain combines TRBV6-5 with TRBJ1-6; the D gene is possibly TRBD1 (6 bases). Between the trimmed V and J ends, which lost 5 bases and 9 bases, there was a span of 17 bases. Germline V gives CDR1 MNHEY, CDR2 SVGAGI. This CDR3 comprises 15 residues. The CDR3 reads CASSPWDIRSSPLHF. CDR3 DNA: TGTGCCAGCAGTCCGTGGGACATACGTTCTTCACCCCTCCACTTT.

This clone has only one observation. The chain uses TRBV9 and TRBJ2-1, with D tentatively TRBD2 (5 bases). The V gene's germline CDR1 is SGDLS and CDR2 YYNGEE. This CDR3 is 15 amino acids long. With 0 bases removed from V and 2 bases from J, the gap between germline ends came to 9 bases. As DNA, the CDR3 is TGTGCCAGCAGCGTAGCGGCTAGCACCTACAATGAGCAGTTCTTC. Its protein is CASSVAASTYNEQFF.

This chain uses TRBV18 with TRBJ1-3; maybe TRBD1 (6 bases). With 2 bases removed from V and 5 bases from J, the gap between germline ends came to 13 bases. Per the germline V gene, CDR1 is KGHSH and CDR2 is LQKENI. The CDR3 sequence is 15 residues long. CDR3 bases: TGTGCCAGCTCACCAGGTTCCGGGGGGCGAAACACCATATATTTT. It specifies CASSPGSGGRNTIYF.

This clone has just one count. This sequence joins TRBV2 and TRBJ2-4, with D possibly matching TRBD2 (6 bases). Between the trimmed V and J ends, which lost 2 bases and 6 bases, there was a span of 20 bases. Looked up from germline, CDR1 is SNHLY and CDR2 is FYNNEI. CDR3 length: 17 residues. The DNA for the CDR3 is TGTGCCAGCAGTGAAAGGACCATTCCCCCGGGACTAAACATTCAGTACTTC. Protein: CASSERTIPPGLNIQYF.

This chain connects TRBV30 to TRBJ1-1; 8 bases agree with TRBD1. V gave up 4 bases and J gave up 0 bases; unmatched junction bases: 13. This CDR3 contains 17 residues. Germline V lookup: CDR1 GTSNPN, CDR2 SVGIG (reference sequence). The CDR3 bases are TGTGCCTGGAATCCGGGACAGGCTTATAGAATGAACACTGAAGCTTTCTTT. Amino acid sequence: CAWNPGQAYRMNTEAFF.

The gene calls are TRBV7-8 and TRBJ1-1; unclear D gene. The germline gives CDR1 SGHVS, CDR2 FQNEAQ. The CDR3 length is 15 residues. V was clipped by 0 bases and J by 0 bases, with 8 bases between them. CDR3 in amino acids: CASSLASRMNTEAFF. CDR3 nucleotide sequence: TGTGCCAGCAGCTTAGCTTCCAGAATGAACACTGAAGCTTTCTTT.